This entry lists 21 T cell receptor beta chains sequenced from one sample in a study of vaccination effects on CD4 cells after COVID-19 (dated by TCRdb to 2021 to 2024). Antigens of these TCRs are unknown. After approximately eleven days of culture, CD4+ T cells were isolated with the EasySep CD4+ T cell isolation kit. Each participant got two doses of an mRNA SARS-CoV-2 vaccine, either BNT162b2 or mRNA-1273. The library was made by the immunoSEQ multiplex PCR assay. Held by TCRdb, this immuneACCESS table contains in-frame sequences only and omits some clones. Under half of the omission traces to an unresolved V gene where checked; the cause of the rest is unknown. In all, the sample holds approximately 37,000 clones, and under 70% of those were seen once. Jointly, the top ten make up 6% to 8.5% of the sample. This specimen consisted of CD4+ T cells from PBMCs cultured without peptide, obtained after COVID-19 vaccination. These receptors came from a human donor who received a COVID-19 vaccine.

The rearrangement uses TRBV30 and TRBJ2-7, with 9 bases matching TRBD1. After removal of 8 bases from V and 4 bases from J, the junction contained 9 bases not matched to a gene. CDR3 length: 13 residues. In germline, CDR1 is GTSNPN, CDR2 SVGIG (reference sequence). CDR3 nucleotides: TGTGCCGGACTGGACAGGGGACGATACGAGCAGTACTTC. Translation: CAGLDRGRYEQYF.

The chain combines TRBV29-1 with TRBJ2-3; weak D call: TRBD1 (5 bases). Germline CDR1 reads SQVTM; CDR2 reads ANQGSEA. There are 17 residues in the CDR3. Trimming removed 7 bases from V and 3 bases from J, with 26 bases in between. The CDR3 nucleotides read TGCAGCGCAGAAAGGCAGGGCTTAGGGGATGGGACAGATACGCAGTATTTT. Translation: CSAERQGLGDGTDTQYF.

The chain employs TRBV27 and TRBJ1-2, with D perhaps matching TRBD1 (6 bases). Germline V gene sequence: CDR1 MNHEY, CDR2 SMNVEV (reference sequence). The CDR3 extends over 14 amino acids. Deletions cut 8 bases from V and 1 base from J, with 14 bases between. The CDR3 bases are TGTGCCAGCCGGGGGGCAGGGAATAACTATGGCTACACCTTC. This encodes CASRGAGNNYGYTF.

The chain recombines TRBV7-9 with TRBJ2-1, with a tentative D call TRBD1 (5 bases). Germline V gene lookup returns CDR1 SEHNR and CDR2 FQNEAQ (reference sequence). V lost 5 bases and J lost 3, with 20 bases in between. The CDR3 consists of 17 residues. The CDR3 nucleotides read TGTGCCAGCAGCCGCCTGGGTCAGGACATAGACTACAATGAGCAGTTCTTC. It is translated as CASSRLGQDIDYNEQFF.

This clone was seen only a few times. The genes are TRBV27 and TRBJ2-7; 9 positions match TRBD2. Germline CDR1 reads MNHEY; CDR2 reads SMNVEV (reference sequence). The J segment lost 4 bases and the V segment lost 8 bases, leaving 6 bases of the junction unmatched. The CDR3 runs 13 residues. In DNA form, the CDR3 reads TGTGCCAGCCAAAAGGCGGGAGGGTACGAGCAGTACTTC. It is translated as CASQKAGGYEQYF.

This chain joins TRBV19 and TRBJ1-4; the D gene is possibly TRBD1 (5 bases). Germline V lookup: CDR1 LNHDA, CDR2 SQIVND (reference sequence). The CDR3 extends over 16 amino acids. The germline V and J ends were trimmed by 8 bases and 6 bases, with 22 bases remaining between them. CDR3 DNA sequence: TGTGCCAGTCGAGTCCGGCTGGGGCTTCGGGATGAAAAACTGTTTTTT. Its translation: CASRVRLGLRDEKLFF. The full variable domain, rest sourced from reference TRBV19 and TRBJ1-4, is DGGITQSPKYLFRKEGQNVTLSCEQNLNHDAMYWYRQDPGQGLRLIYYSQIVNDFQKGDIAEGYSVSREKKESFPLTVTSAQKNPTAFYLCASRVRLGLRDEKLFFGSGTQLSVL.

There are a few counts of this clone. The V and J genes are TRBV10-2 and TRBJ1-5; no clear D gene. The CDR3 consists of 13 residues. The V gene lost 5 bases and the J gene lost 3 bases, with 8 bases spanning the gap. Germline assignment: CDR1 WSHSY and CDR2 SAAADI. The CDR3 DNA follows: TGCGCCAGCAGTCCGATAGCCAATCAGCCCCAGCATTTT. Translated, it gives CASSPIANQPQHF.

V usage is TRBV6-5 and J usage is TRBJ1-1; D might be TRBD1 (5 bases). The germline CDR1 and CDR2 sequences are MNHEY and SVGAGI. This CDR3 is built from 12 residues. V lost 11 bases and J 10 bases, leaving 20 bases between the germline ends. The DNA of the CDR3 is TGTGCCGGCCAAGACTCCGGGACGGGAGCTTTCTTT. Its protein product is CAGQDSGTGAFF.

The J gene is TRBJ1-4, the V gene TRBV15; no definite D call. This CDR3 is built from 13 residues. V was pared by 0 bases and J by 7 bases, with 6 bases between. Germline V lookup: CDR1 LNHNV, CDR2 YYDKDF (reference sequence). In DNA form, the CDR3 reads TGTGCCACCAGCAGAGATGTGGGTGAAAAACTGTTTTTT. It translates to CATSRDVGEKLFF.

The chain joins TRBV7-9 to TRBJ1-1; D is unclear. The CDR3 runs 14 residues. V was cut by 3 bases and J by 3 bases, with 11 bases left in between. The germline V gene has CDR1 SEHNR and CDR2 FQNEAQ (reference sequence). The CDR3 spells CASSFGPGDTEAFF. The CDR3 DNA reads TGTGCCAGCAGCTTTGGGCCTGGGGACACTGAAGCTTTCTTT. Full variable domain (missing parts from reference TRBV7-9 and TRBJ1-1): DTGVSQNPRHKITKRGQNVTFRCDPISEHNRLYWYRQTLGQGPEFLTYFQNEAQLEKSRLLSDRFSAERPKGSFSTLEIQRTEQGDSAMYLCASSFGPGDTEAFFGQGTRLTVV.

This rearrangement joins TRBV7-9 to TRBJ2-7, with D perhaps TRBD2 (6 bases). V was trimmed by 0 bases and J by 5 bases, leaving 14 bases between them. CDR1 is SEHNR and CDR2 is FQNEAQ in the germline V gene (reference sequence). The CDR3 loop spans 15 amino acids. The CDR3 is CASSLAEGGFDEQYF. The CDR3 bases are TGTGCCAGCAGCTTAGCGGAGGGAGGATTCGACGAGCAGTACTTC.

The V and J genes are TRBV9 and TRBJ2-2; D remains ambiguous. Per the germline V gene, CDR1 is SGDLS and CDR2 is YYNGEE. This CDR3 has 16 amino acids. V was clipped by 2 bases and J by 0 bases, with 11 bases between them. The CDR3 is CASSVPSSANTGELFF. CDR3 DNA: TGTGCCAGCAGCGTCCCCTCTTCCGCGAACACCGGGGAGCTGTTTTTT.

The rearrangement uses TRBV2 and TRBJ1-2, with D unresolved. CDR1 and CDR2 (germline): SNHLY, FYNNEI. This CDR3 comprises 15 residues. V lost 4 bases, J lost 0 bases, and 12 bases lay in between. The CDR3 DNA is TGTGCCAGCAGTGTTTTCGGCATCTCTAACTATGGCTACACCTTC. Its translation is CASSVFGISNYGYTF.

This clone was observed a handful of times. The chain employs TRBV19 and TRBJ1-5; D unresolved. This CDR3 is 14 amino acids long. CDR1 LNHDA and CDR2 SQIVND come from the germline V gene (reference sequence). V lost 3 bases to trimming and J lost 1 base, with 7 bases between them. CDR3 sequence reads: CASSIKGSNQPQHF. CDR3 DNA sequence: TGTGCCAGTAGTATCAAAGGGAGCAATCAGCCCCAGCATTTT.

The table lists this clone with a few counts. The chain links TRBV20-1 to TRBJ1-5; TRBD1 matches at 10 bases. The ends lost 3 bases at V and 6 bases at J; junction bases unmatched: 5. CDR1 and CDR2 from the germline V gene are DFQATT and SNEGSKA (reference sequence). The CDR3 contains 14 residues. In nucleotides, the CDR3 is TGCAGTGCTAGTACTGGACAGGGGGGTCAGCCCCAGCATTTT. It encodes CSASTGQGGQPQHF.

There are a few counts of this clone. The V gene is TRBV27, the J gene TRBJ1-2; 7 positions match TRBD1. The CDR3 has 16 residues. Germline V gene lookup returns CDR1 MNHEY and CDR2 SMNVEV (reference sequence). The trim removed 3 bases at V and 7 bases at J, leaving 14 bases unmatched. The CDR3 DNA sequence: TGTGCCAGCAGTTTCGCTATCCGTGGACAGGCTGGTGGCTACACCTTC. Its translation is CASSFAIRGQAGGYTF.

The chain recombines TRBV19 with TRBJ1-2; tentatively, D is TRBD1 (6 bases). Trimming cost V 5 bases and J 8 bases, with 18 bases left between them. The germline V gene encodes CDR1 LNHDA and CDR2 SQIVND (reference sequence). This CDR3 comprises 14 residues. CDR3 nucleotides: TGTGCCAGTAGTCCAAACAGGGATTTAAGAGGCTACACCTTC. It codes for CASSPNRDLRGYTF.

This clone came up a few times. This chain uses TRBV4-1 with TRBJ2-2; a weak D match, TRBD2 (6 bases). The CDR3 consists of 12 residues. The germline V gene encodes CDR1 MGHRA and CDR2 YSYEKL. Trimming removed 11 bases at V and 7 bases at J, with 14 bases between. The CDR3 loop reads CACRGIVGELFF. CDR3 DNA sequence: TGCGCCTGCCGCGGGATCGTCGGGGAGCTGTTTTTT.

V and J are TRBV4-1 and TRBJ2-5; D may be TRBD1 or TRBD2 (7 bases each). The CDR3 is 18 amino acids. Trimming took off 0 bases at V and 4 bases at J, with 21 bases between the two ends. The V gene's germline CDR1 is MGHRA and CDR2 YSYEKL. The DNA of the CDR3 is TGCGCCAGCAGCCAAGATAGCAGGGGGTGGGGGGGAAGAGAGACCCAGTACTTC. Residues: CASSQDSRGWGGRETQYF.

This clone occurred once. CDR3 DNA: TGCAGCGTTGAGGGGGGGGACACTGAAGCTTTCTTT. Its translation: CSVEGGDTEAFF. The chain couples TRBV29-1 to TRBJ1-1; tentatively, D is TRBD1 (5 bases). Trimming cost V 3 bases and J 3 bases, with 8 bases left between them. This CDR3 has 12 amino acids. CDR1 and CDR2 from the germline V gene are SQVTM and ANQGSEA.

The sample holds one count of this clone. The CDR3 sequence is CASSQSVGGTEAFF. CDR3 coding DNA: TGCGCCAGCAGTCAATCAGTGGGGGGCACTGAAGCTTTCTTT. The chain employs TRBV23-1 and TRBJ1-1, with D possibly matching TRBD1 (5 bases). TRBV23-1 is known as an ORF, though its function is uncertain. The CDR3 runs to 14 residues. Trimming left V 0 bases short and J 4 bases short, with 9 bases between.